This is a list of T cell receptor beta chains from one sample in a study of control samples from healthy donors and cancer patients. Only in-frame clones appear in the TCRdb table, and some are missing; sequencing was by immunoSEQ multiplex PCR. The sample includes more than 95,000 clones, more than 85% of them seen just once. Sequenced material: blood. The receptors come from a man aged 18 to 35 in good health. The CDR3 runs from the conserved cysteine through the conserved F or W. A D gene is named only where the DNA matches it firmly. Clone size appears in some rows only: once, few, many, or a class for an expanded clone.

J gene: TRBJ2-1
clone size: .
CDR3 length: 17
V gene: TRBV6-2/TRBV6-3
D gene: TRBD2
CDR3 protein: CASSYGGGRAVYNEQFF
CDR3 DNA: TGTGCCAGCAGTTACGGGGGCGGGAGGGCCGTTTACAATGAGCAGTTCTTC

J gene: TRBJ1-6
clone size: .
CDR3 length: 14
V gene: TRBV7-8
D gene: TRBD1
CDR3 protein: CASSRGQGASPLHF
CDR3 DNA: TGTGCCAGCAGCCGCGGGCAGGGGGCTTCACCCCTCCACTTT

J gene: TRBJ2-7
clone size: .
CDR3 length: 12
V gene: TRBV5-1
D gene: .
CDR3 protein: CASSLEQYEQYF
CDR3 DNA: TGCGCCAGCAGCTTGGAACAGTACGAGCAGTACTTC

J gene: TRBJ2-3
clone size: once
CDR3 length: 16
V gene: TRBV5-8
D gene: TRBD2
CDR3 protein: CASSWKRDSSTDTQYF
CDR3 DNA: TGTGCCAGCAGCTGGAAGCGGGACTCTAGCACAGATACGCAGTATTTT

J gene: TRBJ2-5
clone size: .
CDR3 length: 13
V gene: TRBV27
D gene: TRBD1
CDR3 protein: CASRRTGGETQYF
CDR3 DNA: TGTGCCAGCAGGAGGACAGGGGGAGAGACCCAGTACTTC

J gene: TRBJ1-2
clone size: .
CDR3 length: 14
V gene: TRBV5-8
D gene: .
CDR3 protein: CASSFGSLGYGYTF
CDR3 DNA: TGTGCCAGCAGCTTTGGGAGTTTGGGCTATGGCTACACCTTC

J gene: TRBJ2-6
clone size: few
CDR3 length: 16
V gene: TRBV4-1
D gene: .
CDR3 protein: CASSARTVSGANVLTF
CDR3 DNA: TGCGCCAGCAGCGCGAGGACAGTCTCTGGGGCCAACGTCCTGACTTTC

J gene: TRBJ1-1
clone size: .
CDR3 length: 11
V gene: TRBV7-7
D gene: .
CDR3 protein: CAVRGNTEAFF
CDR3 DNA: TGTGCCGTACGGGGGAACACTGAAGCTTTCTTT

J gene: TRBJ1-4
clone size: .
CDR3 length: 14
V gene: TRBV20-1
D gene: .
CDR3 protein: CSASTPTTNEKLFF
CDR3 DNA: TGCAGTGCTAGTACACCGACAACTAATGAAAAACTGTTTTTT

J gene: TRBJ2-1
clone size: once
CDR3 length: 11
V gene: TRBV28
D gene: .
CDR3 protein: CASSRGNEQFF
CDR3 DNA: TGTGCCAGCAGCCGGGGGAATGAGCAGTTCTTC

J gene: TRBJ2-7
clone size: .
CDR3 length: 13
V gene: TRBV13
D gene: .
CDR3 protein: CASSPQGDYEQYF
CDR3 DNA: TGTGCCAGCAGCCCACAGGGAGACTACGAGCAGTACTTC

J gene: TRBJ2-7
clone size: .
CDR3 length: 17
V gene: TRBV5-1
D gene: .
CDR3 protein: CASSWLSPGGPSYEQYF
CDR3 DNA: TGCGCCAGCAGCTGGTTGAGCCCCGGGGGGCCCTCCTACGAGCAGTACTTC

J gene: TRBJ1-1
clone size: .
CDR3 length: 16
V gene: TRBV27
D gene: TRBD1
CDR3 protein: CASSTRPQGAGTEAFF
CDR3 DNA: TGTGCCAGCAGTACCCGCCCACAGGGGGCGGGCACTGAAGCTTTCTTT

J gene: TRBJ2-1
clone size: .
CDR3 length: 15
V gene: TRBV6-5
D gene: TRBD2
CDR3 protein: CASRLGRGSRDEQFF
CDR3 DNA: TGTGCCAGCCGGCTGGGTCGCGGGAGCAGGGATGAGCAGTTCTTC

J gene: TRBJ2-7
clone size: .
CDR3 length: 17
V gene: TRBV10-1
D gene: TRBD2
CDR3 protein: CASSEGLAGGLVHEQYF
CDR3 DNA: TGCGCCAGCAGTGAGGGACTAGCGGGGGGGCTAGTCCACGAGCAGTACTTC

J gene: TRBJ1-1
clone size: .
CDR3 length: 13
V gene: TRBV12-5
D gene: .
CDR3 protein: CASGFGQNTEAFF
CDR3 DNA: TGTGCTAGTGGTTTTGGACAGAACACTGAAGCTTTCTTT

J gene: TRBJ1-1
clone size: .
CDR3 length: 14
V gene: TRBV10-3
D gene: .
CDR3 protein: CAISESGRNTEAFF
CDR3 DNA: TGTGCCATCAGTGAGTCAGGTAGGAACACTGAAGCTTTCTTT

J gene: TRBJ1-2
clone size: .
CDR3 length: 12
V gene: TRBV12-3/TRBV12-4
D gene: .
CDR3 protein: CASRVTNYGYTF
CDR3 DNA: TGTGCCAGCAGGGTTACTAACTATGGCTACACCTTC

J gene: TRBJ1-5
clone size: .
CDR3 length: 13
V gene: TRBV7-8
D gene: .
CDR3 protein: CASSSTRSQPQHF
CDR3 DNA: TGTGCCAGCAGCTCCACCCGGTCTCAGCCCCAGCATTTT

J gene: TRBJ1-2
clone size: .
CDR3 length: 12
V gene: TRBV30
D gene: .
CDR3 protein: CAWSVLGYGYTF
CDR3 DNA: TGTGCCTGGAGTGTGTTGGGGTATGGCTACACCTTC

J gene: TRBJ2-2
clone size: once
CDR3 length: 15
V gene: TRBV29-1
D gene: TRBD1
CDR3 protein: CSAIWGTGRTGELFF
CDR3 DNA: TGCAGCGCGATATGGGGGACAGGGAGGACCGGGGAGCTGTTTTTT

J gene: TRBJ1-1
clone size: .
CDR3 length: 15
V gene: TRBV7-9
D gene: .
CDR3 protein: CASSLAGSMNTEAFF
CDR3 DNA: TGTGCCAGCAGCTTAGCGGGCAGCATGAACACTGAAGCTTTCTTT

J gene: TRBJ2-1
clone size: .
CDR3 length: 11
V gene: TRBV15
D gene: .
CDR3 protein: CATSRAGEQFF
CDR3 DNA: TGTGCCACCAGCAGAGCTGGGGAGCAGTTCTTC

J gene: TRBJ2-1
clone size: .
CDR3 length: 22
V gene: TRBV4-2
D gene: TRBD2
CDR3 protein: CASSLRIGGGLVRPQGDNEQFF
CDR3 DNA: TGTGCCAGCAGCCTAAGAATTGGGGGGGGACTAGTTAGGCCCCAGGGCGACAATGAGCAGTTCTTC

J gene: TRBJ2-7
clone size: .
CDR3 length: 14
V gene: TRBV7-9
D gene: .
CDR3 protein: CASSLDDNPSEQYF
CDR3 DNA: TGTGCCAGCAGCTTAGATGACAACCCGAGCGAGCAGTACTTC

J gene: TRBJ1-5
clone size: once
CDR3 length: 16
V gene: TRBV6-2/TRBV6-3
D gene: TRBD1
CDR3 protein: CASSYPGQFSAQPQHF
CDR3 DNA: TGTGCCAGCAGTTACCCGGGACAGTTCTCAGCTCAGCCCCAGCATTTT

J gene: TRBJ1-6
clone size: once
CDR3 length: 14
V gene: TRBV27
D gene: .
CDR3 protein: CASSLAEKDSPLHF
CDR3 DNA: TGTGCCAGCAGTTTAGCGGAAAAGGATTCACCCCTCCACTTT

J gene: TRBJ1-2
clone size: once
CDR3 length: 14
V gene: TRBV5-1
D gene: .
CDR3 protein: CASSLEGLSDGYTF
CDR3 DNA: TGCGCCAGCAGCTTGGAGGGGCTCAGCGATGGCTACACCTTC

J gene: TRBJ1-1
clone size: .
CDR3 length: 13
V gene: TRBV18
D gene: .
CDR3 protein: CASSSGPNTEAFF
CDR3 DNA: TGTGCCAGCTCGAGCGGGCCTAACACTGAAGCTTTCTTT

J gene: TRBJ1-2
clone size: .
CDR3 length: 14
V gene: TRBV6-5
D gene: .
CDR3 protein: CASRDRMGQDGYTF
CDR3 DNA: TGTGCCAGCAGGGACAGAATGGGTCAGGATGGCTACACCTTC

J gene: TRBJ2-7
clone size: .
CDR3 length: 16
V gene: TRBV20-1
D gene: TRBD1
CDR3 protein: CSASGTGTGSPYEQYF
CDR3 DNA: TGCAGTGCTAGTGGGACCGGGACAGGGTCGCCCTACGAGCAGTACTTC

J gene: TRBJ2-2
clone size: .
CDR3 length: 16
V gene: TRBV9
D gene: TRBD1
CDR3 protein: CASSAPGQGAIGELFF
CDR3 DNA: TGTGCCAGCAGCGCCCCGGGACAGGGGGCTATCGGGGAGCTGTTTTTT

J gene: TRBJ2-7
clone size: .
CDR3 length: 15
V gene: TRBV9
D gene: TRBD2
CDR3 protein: CASSVGGLASYEQYF
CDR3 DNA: TGTGCCAGCAGCGTAGGGGGACTAGCGAGCTACGAGCAGTACTTC

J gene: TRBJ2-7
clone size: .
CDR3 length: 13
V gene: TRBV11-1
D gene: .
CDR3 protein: CASSLGGQLEQYF
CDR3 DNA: TGTGCCAGCAGCTTAGGAGGACAGCTCGAGCAGTACTTC

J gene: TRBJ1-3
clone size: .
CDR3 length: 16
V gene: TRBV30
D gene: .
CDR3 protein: CAWRFIQGHSGNTIYF
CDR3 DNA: TGTGCCTGGAGATTTATACAGGGCCACTCTGGAAACACCATATATTTT

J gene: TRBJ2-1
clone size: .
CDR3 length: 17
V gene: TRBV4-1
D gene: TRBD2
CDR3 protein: CASSQRTSASSYNEQFF
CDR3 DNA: TGCGCCAGCAGCCAGCGGACTAGCGCGAGCTCCTACAATGAGCAGTTCTTC

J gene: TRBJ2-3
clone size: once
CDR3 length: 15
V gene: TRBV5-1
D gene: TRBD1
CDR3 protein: CASSRGQGGTDTQYF
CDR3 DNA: TGCGCCAGCAGCAGGGGACAGGGCGGGACAGATACGCAGTATTTT

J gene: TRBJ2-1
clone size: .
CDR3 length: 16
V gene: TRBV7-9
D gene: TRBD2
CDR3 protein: CASSDPSGSIYNEQFF
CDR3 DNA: TGTGCCAGCAGCGATCCTAGCGGGAGTATCTACAATGAGCAGTTCTTC

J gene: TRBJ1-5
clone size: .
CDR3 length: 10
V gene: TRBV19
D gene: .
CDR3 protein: CASIPLAQHF
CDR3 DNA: TGTGCCAGTATCCCCTTGGCCCAGCATTTT

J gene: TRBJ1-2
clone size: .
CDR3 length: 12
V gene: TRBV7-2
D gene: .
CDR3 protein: CASSLANYGYTF
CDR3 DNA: TGTGCCAGCAGCTTAGCTAACTATGGCTACACCTTC

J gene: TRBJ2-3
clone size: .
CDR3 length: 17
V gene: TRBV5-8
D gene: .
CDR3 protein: CASSLALRGGGTDTQYF
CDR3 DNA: TGTGCCAGCAGCTTGGCCCTTCGGGGTGGAGGGACAGATACGCAGTATTTT